These T cell receptor beta chains were read from a single sample in a study of cytomegalovirus exposure and HLA in healthy donors. Data came from immunoSEQ multiplex PCR; TCRdb stores just in-frame clones and leaves some out. The sample consists of 100,000 or so clones, roughly three quarters of them appearing once. What was sequenced was PBMCs. The receptors were sampled from a male donor in good health and CMV-seropositive. CDR3s include the opening cysteine and the closing phenylalanine or tryptophan. D genes are given only for firm matches. Some rows have no size entry. The others give once, few or many, or a class for an expanded clone.

-,TRBV12-2,-,TRBJ2-5,TGTGCAAGTCGCCCCGGAGGCGGGGGGATCGAGACCCAGTACTTC,CASRPGGGGIETQYF
-,TRBV9,once,TRBJ2-3,TGTGCCAGCAGCGTAGGTCCAGGGGCGGGCACAGATACGCAGTATTTT,CASSVGPGAGTDTQYF
TRBD2,TRBV4-2,-,TRBJ2-2,TGTGCCAGCAGCCCACACGGGACTAGCGGGAGGACGGCCGGGGAGCTGTTTTTT,CASSPHGTSGRTAGELFF
-,TRBV2,-,TRBJ2-7,TGTGCCAGCAGTCGAGACAGCTACGAGCAGTACTTC,CASSRDSYEQYF
-,TRBV6-1,few,TRBJ1-2,TGTGCCAGCAGAGCTCGACAGAGTGGCGGCGGCGGCTACACCTTC,CASRARQSGGGGYTF
-,TRBV5-1,-,TRBJ1-5,TGCGCCAGCAGCTTGGACCTGACAACAAATCAGCCCCAGCATTTT,CASSLDLTTNQPQHF
TRBD2,TRBV7-2,-,TRBJ2-1,TGTGCCAGCAGCTTAACGGCGGGAGCAGGTGTGAGCAACAATGAGCAGTTCTTC,CASSLTAGAGVSNNEQFF
TRBD2,TRBV5-4,-,TRBJ2-5,TGTGCCAGCAGCGGGAGCCTGATAGCGGGGAGGGAGACCCAGTACTTC,CASSGSLIAGRETQYF
TRBD1,TRBV10-3,-,TRBJ2-5,TGTGCCATTCGGGACAGGGAGGAGACCCAGTACTTC,CAIRDREETQYF
TRBD2,TRBV4-3,-,TRBJ2-7,TGCGCCAGCAGCCAACGGGGTAGCGGGAGGGACGAGCAGTACTTC,CASSQRGSGRDEQYF
-,TRBV28,-,TRBJ1-6,TGTGCCAGCAGTTTAGTTAGAGGGTATAAGAGGAATTCACCCCTCCACTTT,CASSLVRGYKRNSPLHF
TRBD2,TRBV11-2,-,TRBJ2-5,TGTGCCAGCAGCTTAACTGGCGGGAGAGGCCAAGAGACCCAGTACTTC,CASSLTGGRGQETQYF
-,TRBV10-3,once,TRBJ2-1,TGTGCCATCAGTGAGTCTACGGGAATTGGTGATGAGCAGTTCTTC,CAISESTGIGDEQFF
-,TRBV19,-,TRBJ2-3,TGTGCCAGTAGTATAGTCCTAGCAGCAGATACGCAGTATTTT,CASSIVLAADTQYF
TRBD1,TRBV28,-,TRBJ1-5,TGTGCCAGCAGTTTACCGGACAGGTACAATCAGCCCCAGCATTTT,CASSLPDRYNQPQHF
TRBD1,TRBV7-9,-,TRBJ2-7,TGTGCCAGCAGCCCAGGCGGGACAGGGCTCGAGCAGTACTTC,CASSPGGTGLEQYF
TRBD2,TRBV27,-,TRBJ2-2,TGTGCCAGCAAGCTGGGACTAGTCCTCGCCGGGGAGCTGTTTTTT,CASKLGLVLAGELFF
TRBD2,TRBV9,-,TRBJ2-2,TGTGCCAGCGTCGCCGCGGGAGGTGGCGACACCGGGGAGCTGTTTTTT,CASVAAGGGDTGELFF
TRBD2,TRBV15,-,TRBJ2-1,TGTGCCACCAGCAGAGACCTGCCGGGACTAGAAAGTAGAAATGAGCAGTTCTTC,CATSRDLPGLESRNEQFF
-,TRBV7-9,-,TRBJ1-4,TGTGCCAGCAACGGGAGAACTAATGAAAAACTGTTTTTT,CASNGRTNEKLFF
-,TRBV29-1,-,TRBJ2-4,TGCAGCGTTCGGGAAGCCAAAAACATTCAGTACTTC,CSVREAKNIQYF
-,TRBV19,-,TRBJ1-1,TGTGCCAGTAGTCCTCTATCAGGTTTAAACCCGAACACTGAAGCTTTCTTT,CASSPLSGLNPNTEAFF
-,TRBV5-1,-,TRBJ2-3,TGCGCCAGCAGACTACAGGCCTCGAGCACAGATACGCAGTATTTT,CASRLQASSTDTQYF
TRBD2,TRBV6-1,-,TRBJ2-3,TGTGCCAGCAGTGAAGCGTTGGGGAGGGCAACAGATACGCAGTATTTT,CASSEALGRATDTQYF
-,TRBV29-1,-,TRBJ1-1,TGCAGCGTTGCGGTAACTGAAGCTTTCTTT,CSVAVTEAFF
TRBD2,TRBV11-3,-,TRBJ2-1,TGTGCCAGCAGCACGCCATACCGGGAGGGAGGCAATGAGCAGTTCTTC,CASSTPYREGGNEQFF
-,TRBV28,-,TRBJ2-7,TGTGCCAGCAGGCTAGTCTTCGGTAGCTCCTACGAGCAGTACTTC,CASRLVFGSSYEQYF
TRBD2,TRBV5-1,-,TRBJ2-7,TGCGCCAGCAGCGCCTTACTAGCGGGAGAGTCGGGCGAGCAGTACTTC,CASSALLAGESGEQYF
TRBD1,TRBV11-2,-,TRBJ2-7,TGTGCCAGCAGCCCAGGGGGACAGGGCTTCCACGAGCAGTACTTC,CASSPGGQGFHEQYF
TRBD1,TRBV9,-,TRBJ1-1,TGTGCCAGCAGCGCCCGGGACAGCTTCACTGAAGCTTTCTTT,CASSARDSFTEAFF
-,TRBV4-3,few,TRBJ1-1,TGCGCCAGCAGCTCGCGTGGCGGAGTGAACACTGAAGCTTTCTTT,CASSSRGGVNTEAFF
-,TRBV9,-,TRBJ2-1,TGTGCCAGCAGCCAAGTAGGGGTTGAGCAGTTCTTC,CASSQVGVEQFF
-,TRBV5-4,-,TRBJ2-5,TGTGCCAGCAGCCTTTCTAGCGTACGAGAGACCCAGTACTTC,CASSLSSVRETQYF
-,TRBV21-1,-,TRBJ2-3,TGTGCCAGCAGCAACCGCTCACATGGCGGTAGCACAGATACGCAGTATTTT,CASSNRSHGGSTDTQYF
-,TRBV5-4,-,TRBJ2-3,TGTGCCAGCAGCTCAAGGGGGGATACGCAGTATTTT,CASSSRGDTQYF
-,TRBV18,-,TRBJ2-7,TGTGCCAGCTCACCACCTAGCATGCCCTACGAGCAGTACTTC,CASSPPSMPYEQYF
-,TRBV2,-,TRBJ1-3,TGTGCCAGCCTTCCGGGGAGTCCTGGAAACACCATATATTTT,CASLPGSPGNTIYF
-,TRBV7-2,-,TRBJ1-2,TGTGCCAGCAGCTTAGAGCGGTTCGGCTACACCTTC,CASSLERFGYTF
TRBD2,TRBV28,-,TRBJ2-5,TGTGCCAGCAGTTTCGGCGGGAGGCGGGAGACCCAGTACTTC,CASSFGGRRETQYF
TRBD1,TRBV28,-,TRBJ1-5,TGTGCCAGCAGCCAAGACAGGGGAGTACGACAGCCCCAGCATTTT,CASSQDRGVRQPQHF
TRBD1,TRBV19,-,TRBJ2-2,TGTGCCAGTAGTCTCAGGGACAGGGGCACCGGGGAGCTGTTTTTT,CASSLRDRGTGELFF
-,TRBV28,-,TRBJ2-7,TGTGCCAGCAGTTTATTTTCGGCGGGGATCTCCTACGAGCAGTACTTC,CASSLFSAGISYEQYF
-,TRBV2,-,TRBJ2-3,TGTGCCAGGGCTGGAGTAGTAGATACGCAGTATTTT,CARAGVVDTQYF
-,TRBV11-1,-,TRBJ2-7,TGTGCCAGCAGCTTACGGGGCTACGAGCAGTACTTC,CASSLRGYEQYF
TRBD1,TRBV2,-,TRBJ1-5,TGTGCCAGCAGTTGGGGAGTAGGGGGCTCCTTGGGTCAGCCCCAGCATTTT,CASSWGVGGSLGQPQHF
-,TRBV5-1,few,TRBJ2-7,TGCGCCAGCAGCTTTAATTCGGGAGACGGGGTCGAGCAGTACTTC,CASSFNSGDGVEQYF
TRBD2,TRBV5-1,-,TRBJ2-7,TGCGCCAGCAGCTTAGTAGCGGGAATCGACGAGCAGTACTTC,CASSLVAGIDEQYF
-,TRBV11-2,-,TRBJ2-5,TGTGCCAGCAGCGGGGGGGCTGGAGAGACCCAGTACTTC,CASSGGAGETQYF
-,TRBV19,-,TRBJ1-1,TGTGCCAGTAGTTCCCCGGGTCTTAACACTGAAGCTTTCTTT,CASSSPGLNTEAFF
-,TRBV4-3,-,TRBJ2-2,TGCGCCAGCAGCCAAGAAATGGTCGGGAGTCTGGGCGGGGAGCTGTTTTTT,CASSQEMVGSLGGELFF
TRBD1,TRBV27,-,TRBJ2-5,TGTGCCAGCCGACAGGGGGGACAAGAGACCCAGTACTTC,CASRQGGQETQYF
-,TRBV28,-,TRBJ2-7,TGTGCCAGCGGTAGGGGAGGCGAGCAGTACTTC,CASGRGGEQYF
TRBD1,TRBV5-1,-,TRBJ2-7,TGCGCCAGCAGCGGATCGGGACAGGGGGTGAACGAGCAGTACTTC,CASSGSGQGVNEQYF
TRBD1,TRBV7-9,-,TRBJ2-1,TGTGCCAGCGTCACCGACAGGGTCTACAATGAGCAGTTCTTC,CASVTDRVYNEQFF